What follows is one T cell receptor (beta chain) and its context. Its antigen is unknown. No qualities accompany the bases; no much larger clone lies one base away. The entry originates in a study of blood T cell repertoires in COVID-19 (dated by TCRdb to about 2020). Notes on the research overall: The collaborator samples originated in the United States, Italy and Spain and spanned the acute and convalescent phases of COVID-19. The dataset comprised deeply sampled blood TCRbeta repertoires from subjects exposed to, actively infected with, or recovered from COVID-19. The repertoires were released in a freely available public database intended as a resource for research on the immune response to SARS-CoV-2. Where available, HLA class I and class II types were taken from metadata supplied by the sample provider and were not determined by assay-based typing. The material from the prospective study consisted of cDNA or gDNA derived from T cells, B-cell-depleted T cells, or PBMCs. A de-identified subject ID, COVID-19 status, age in years and sex were almost always included in the sample metadata. Samples came from the ongoing ImmuneRACE study (first 160 participants) plus 1,254 subjects from 6 global collaborators. Study-wide conclusions, independent of this receptor: How much clinical and demographic metadata was included differed by source and by participant, and the metadata was provided uncurated.

TCRbeta CDR3 regions were amplified from genomic DNA by means of the immunoSEQ Assay, a bias-controlled multiplex PCR. In the original analysis: The number of nucleated cells in each sample was estimated by amplification of reference gene primers within the assay. To quantify the absolute abundance of each unique TCRbeta CDR3 rearrangement, sequence reads were collapsed and filtered. For each sample, productive Simpson clonality was calculated by taking the square root of Simpson's diversity index across productive rearrangements. Held by TCRdb, this immuneACCESS table contains in-frame sequences only and omits some clones. Under half of the omission traces to an unresolved V gene where checked; the cause of the rest is unknown. Clonal size and the V and J genes are those of that table, whereas D and trimming came from the DNA. The sample table holds roughly 98,000 clones, of which 70% to 90% were seen once. More than 10% of the sample goes to the ten largest clones.

Each collaborating institution followed its own protocols to collect whole blood in K2EDTA tubes. For TCRbeta analysis, collaborators shipped samples in one of three forms: frozen whole blood, isolated PBMCs, or DNA extracted from either of those sample types. This TCR derives from a human donor in a cohort sampled during active COVID-19. Sequenced input: peripheral blood.

The sequenced DNA is TGTGCCAGCAGCCCCGCCCTAGGCGGGGACACAGATACGCAGTATTTT. This codes for CASSPALGGDTDTQYF. The chain is encoded by TRBV7-9 joined to TRBJ2-3; the D gene is perhaps TRBD2, from 6 matching bases. The CDR3 runs 16 amino acids, cysteine and phenylalanine included. Just CDR3 DNA is preserved here, 48 bases in frame from base 1. The germline V gene (reference sequence) sets CDR1 to SEHNR and CDR2 to FQNEAQ. Between the V and J ends, shortened by 5 bases and 2 bases respectively, the junction contains 17 bases.